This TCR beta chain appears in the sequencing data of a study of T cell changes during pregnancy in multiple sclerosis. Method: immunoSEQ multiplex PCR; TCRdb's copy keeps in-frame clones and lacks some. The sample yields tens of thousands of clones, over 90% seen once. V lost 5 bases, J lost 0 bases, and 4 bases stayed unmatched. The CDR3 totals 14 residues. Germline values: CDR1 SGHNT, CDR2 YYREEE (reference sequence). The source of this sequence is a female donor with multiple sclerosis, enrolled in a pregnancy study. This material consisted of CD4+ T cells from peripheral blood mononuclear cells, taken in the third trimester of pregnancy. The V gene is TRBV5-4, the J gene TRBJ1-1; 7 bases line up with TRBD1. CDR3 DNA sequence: TGTGCCAGCAGACGGGACAGCCTGAACACTGAAGCTTTCTTT. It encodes CASRRDSLNTEAFF.